Listed below are T cell receptor beta chains from one sample, sequenced in a study of blood T cell repertoires in COVID-19. Only in-frame clones appear in the TCRdb table, and some are missing; sequencing was by immunoSEQ multiplex PCR. The sample yields approximately 400,000 clones, more than 80% seen once. Sequencing input: peripheral blood. The receptors derive from a man aged 35 to 55 with acute or convalescent COVID-19. CDR3s include the opening cysteine and the closing phenylalanine or tryptophan. A D gene is named only where the DNA matches it firmly. Not all rows give a size; the values are once, few, many and, for expanded clones, a class.

CDR3aa | CDR3nt | j_gene | abundance | d_gene | v_gene
CASSAGLAGGSQETQYF | TGTGCCAGCAGCGCGGGACTAGCGGGGGGGTCCCAAGAGACCCAGTACTTC | TRBJ2-5 | few | TRBD2 | TRBV7-2
CASTAGGQKHF | TGTGCCAGCACGGCCGGGGGACAGAAGCATTTT | TRBJ1-5 | NA | TRBD1 | TRBV28
CASSFNREGSLHF | TGTGCCAGCAGCTTTAACAGGGAAGGGTCCCTCCACTTT | TRBJ1-6 | NA | NA | TRBV7-9
CASSPSGTGANYGYTF | TGTGCCAGCTCACCTTCGGGGACAGGGGCTAACTATGGCTACACCTTC | TRBJ1-2 | NA | TRBD1 | TRBV18
CASSVRGNQPQHF | TGTGCCAGCAGCGTTAGGGGTAATCAGCCCCAGCATTTT | TRBJ1-5 | NA | NA | TRBV7-2
CASSDPYYSSNQPQHF | TGCGCCAGCAGTGACCCATACTATTCGAGTAATCAGCCCCAGCATTTT | TRBJ1-5 | NA | NA | TRBV10-2
CASSLESGGQFEQFF | TGTGCCAGCAGCTTAGAGTCGGGGGGGCAGTTTGAGCAGTTCTTC | TRBJ2-1 | NA | TRBD2 | TRBV13
CSVDLEGVGYGYTF | TGCAGCGTTGATCTTGAAGGGGTCGGTTATGGCTACACCTTC | TRBJ1-2 | few | NA | TRBV29-1
CASSLRGTANYGYTF | TGTGCCAGCAGCTTGAGGGGAACTGCTAACTATGGCTACACCTTC | TRBJ1-2 | NA | NA | TRBV5-5
CASSQDPPGGYEQYF | TGTGCCAGCAGCCAAGATCCCCCAGGGGGCTACGAGCAGTACTTC | TRBJ2-7 | NA | TRBD1 | TRBV14
CASAKSVSPLHF | TGTGCCAGCGCCAAATCAGTCTCACCCCTCCACTTT | TRBJ1-6 | NA | NA | TRBV28
CASSPSGTGVDYGYTF | TGTGCCAGCAGCCCCTCCGGGACAGGGGTAGACTATGGCTACACCTTC | TRBJ1-2 | once | TRBD1 | TRBV3-1/TRBV3-2
CASSPSGPGDEQFF | TGTGCCAGCAGCCCCAGCGGCCCCGGCGATGAGCAGTTCTTC | TRBJ2-1 | NA | NA | TRBV7-3
CATSDFWNTGELFF | TGTGCCACCAGTGATTTCTGGAACACCGGGGAGCTGTTTTTT | TRBJ2-2 | NA | NA | TRBV24-1
CASSYPGQGAWGYTF | TGTGCCAGCAGTTATCCGGGACAGGGGGCTTGGGGCTACACCTTC | TRBJ1-2 | once | TRBD1 | TRBV6-5
CASSQGISFADTQYF | TGTGCCAGCAGCCAAGGAATAAGCTTCGCAGATACGCAGTATTTT | TRBJ2-3 | few | NA | TRBV3-1/TRBV3-2
CASSLSLAGLDEQYF | TGCGCCAGCAGCCTTTCGCTAGCGGGTTTGGACGAGCAGTACTTC | TRBJ2-7 | few | TRBD2 | TRBV4-3
CASSQPSGRGYEQYF | TGCGCCAGCAGCCAACCAAGCGGGAGGGGGTACGAGCAGTACTTC | TRBJ2-7 | NA | TRBD2 | TRBV4-1
CASNGQGIIGEKLFF | TGTGCCAGCAACGGACAGGGTATTATCGGGGAAAAACTGTTTTTT | TRBJ1-4 | once | TRBD1 | TRBV28
CASSEGLPRVGELFF | TGTGCCAGCAGCGAGGGGCTGCCAAGGGTCGGGGAGCTGTTTTTT | TRBJ2-2 | NA | NA | TRBV9
CASSLGGRSSYEQYF | TGTGCCAGCAGCTTGGGAGGAAGGAGCTCCTACGAGCAGTACTTC | TRBJ2-7 | NA | NA | TRBV5-6
CAWVVGWDTEAFF | TGTGCCTGGGTCGTGGGCTGGGACACTGAAGCTTTCTTT | TRBJ1-1 | NA | NA | TRBV30
CASSPRLAESYEQYF | TGTGCCAGCAGTCCCCGACTAGCGGAATCCTACGAGCAGTACTTC | TRBJ2-7 | NA | TRBD2 | TRBV27
CASSSTGGGNEKLFF | TGTGCCAGCAGTTCGACAGGGGGCGGCAATGAAAAACTGTTTTTT | TRBJ1-4 | NA | TRBD1 | TRBV28
CASKTGDGEAFF | TGTGCCAGCAAAACGGGGGACGGAGAAGCTTTCTTT | TRBJ1-1 | NA | NA | TRBV6-4
CASSLSISGTDGYTF | TGCGCCAGCAGCTTGTCTATTTCAGGGACAGATGGCTACACCTTC | TRBJ1-2 | few | TRBD1 | TRBV5-1
CASSMTSGRSYNEQFF | TGTGCCAGTAGTATGACTAGCGGGAGGAGCTACAATGAGCAGTTCTTC | TRBJ2-1 | NA | TRBD2 | TRBV19
CASRLQDNYGYTF | TGTGCCAGCAGATTACAGGATAACTATGGCTACACCTTC | TRBJ1-2 | NA | NA | TRBV7-2
CASVAPATDTQYF | TGTGCCAGCGTAGCGCCAGCAACAGATACGCAGTATTTT | TRBJ2-3 | NA | NA | TRBV28
CASSQEGLAGGSDTQYF | TGCGCCAGCAGCCAAGAGGGACTAGCGGGAGGGTCCGATACGCAGTATTTT | TRBJ2-3 | NA | TRBD2 | TRBV4-1
CAIKRDRSGNTIYF | TGTGCCATCAAGAGGGACAGGAGTGGAAACACCATATATTTT | TRBJ1-3 | NA | TRBD1 | TRBV10-3
CSVEAETAALAAFF | TGCAGCGTTGAAGCCGAGACTGCCGCCCTGGCAGCTTTCTTT | TRBJ1-1 | few | NA | TRBV29-1
CASSQDAGRGNGNTIYF | TGCGCCAGCAGCCAAGATGCAGGGCGGGGAAATGGAAACACCATATATTTT | TRBJ1-3 | once | NA | TRBV4-3
CASRRGQVLYQPQHF | TGTGCCAGCAGACGCGGACAGGTTCTTTATCAGCCCCAGCATTTT | TRBJ1-5 | once | TRBD1 | TRBV6-6
CASGGSPYEQYF | TGTGCCAGCGGCGGGTCCCCTTACGAGCAGTACTTC | TRBJ2-7 | few | NA | TRBV27
CASSEYAGGDTEAFF | TGTGCCAGCAGTGAATATGCGGGGGGGGACACTGAAGCTTTCTTT | TRBJ1-1 | NA | NA | TRBV2
CASRNQGNNQPQHF | TGTGCCAGCAGGAATCAGGGGAACAATCAGCCCCAGCATTTT | TRBJ1-5 | NA | NA | TRBV6-5
CSVAGTANEKLFF | TGCAGCGTTGCCGGGACAGCTAATGAAAAACTGTTTTTT | TRBJ1-4 | NA | TRBD1 | TRBV29-1
CASRDLTGAGLETQYF | TGTGCCAGTAGGGACCTCACAGGGGCGGGATTGGAGACCCAGTACTTC | TRBJ2-5 | NA | NA | TRBV19
CAARQGGYEQYF | TGTGCCGCAAGACAGGGCGGCTACGAGCAGTACTTC | TRBJ2-7 | once | TRBD1 | TRBV6-6